The 30 T cell receptor beta chains given below trace back to one sample, sequenced in a study of T cells in Graves' hyperthyroidism and ophthalmopathy. Amplified TCR beta CDR3 regions came from RNA transcripts. HTBI primers were used for first-round RT-PCR of the TCR CDR3. TCRdb re-analysed the multiplex PCR reads in MiXCR, keeping a single row per CDR3 protein. The sample includes 550,000 to 850,000 distinct CDR3 sequences, under 20% seen only once; the top ten take 15% to 20%. The sequenced material came from blood. These receptors originate from a woman in her fifties or sixties with Graves' hyperthyroidism that later progressed to Graves' ophthalmopathy.

Ten or more counts support this clonotype. The gene calls are TRBV2 and TRBJ1-1; no definite D call. Germline V gives CDR1 SNHLY, CDR2 FYNNEI. CDR3 length: 13 residues. The CDR3 nucleotides read TGTGTCACAAGGGCAGACATGAACACTGAAGCTTTCTTT. Translated, it gives CVTRADMNTEAFF.

This chain joins TRBV29-1 and TRBJ1-3; possible D gene TRBD1, 5 bases. V dropped 6 bases and J dropped 2 bases, with 14 bases sitting between them. The CDR3 extends over 14 amino acids. Germline assignment: CDR1 SQVTM and CDR2 ANQGSEA. The CDR3 region has the DNA TGCAGCGTCAACACCGGGACTGCTGGAAACACCATATATTTT. Protein product: CSVNTGTAGNTIYF.

The chain combines TRBV29-1 with TRBJ2-2; a weak D match, TRBD1 (5 bases). The germline V and J ends were trimmed by 8 bases and 4 bases, with 14 bases remaining between them. The germline V gene encodes CDR1 SQVTM and CDR2 ANQGSEA. The CDR3 loop spans 13 amino acids. The CDR3: CSSLAGSTGELFF. For the CDR3, the DNA is TGCAGCTCTCTTGCAGGGTCCACCGGGGAGCTGTTTTTT.

The chain joins TRBV2 to TRBJ2-4; D not certain. This CDR3 has 15 amino acids. Germline lookup yields CDR1 SNHLY and CDR2 FYNNEI. V lost 3 bases and J 5 bases, leaving 14 bases between the germline ends. CDR3 in amino acids: CASSDVWEAENIQYF. The DNA of the CDR3 is TGTGCCAGCAGTGACGTATGGGAAGCTGAAAACATTCAGTACTTC.

At least ten counts were recorded for this clonotype. The chain has TRBV20-1 and TRBJ2-7, with 8 bases fitting TRBD2. The CDR3 sequence is 17 residues long. V was pared by 1 base and J by 5 bases, with 16 bases of the junction left unmatched. CDR1 and CDR2 from the germline V gene are DFQATT and SNEGSKA (reference sequence). CDR3 nucleotide sequence: TGCAGTGCTAGAGGAATGCTTAGCGGGGTCTATATCCACGAGCAGTACTTC. Amino acid sequence: CSARGMLSGVYIHEQYF.

This clonotype has a single count. The chain couples TRBV18 to TRBJ2-3; 8 nucleotides align to TRBD2. V shed 2 bases, J shed 6 bases, and the junction held 7 bases outside the gene matches. The V gene's germline CDR1 is KGHSH and CDR2 LQKENI. The length of the CDR3 is 15 residues. The CDR3 nucleotides are TGTGCCAGCTCACCAAGTTCAGCGGGGGAGGATACGCAGTATTTT. Translation: CASSPSSAGEDTQYF.

In its sample, this clonotype was seen a few times. This chain uses TRBV6-1 with TRBJ1-2; 9 nucleotides align to TRBD1. This CDR3 contains 14 residues. V gave up 4 bases and J gave up 4 bases; unmatched junction bases: 4. Germline V lookup: CDR1 MNHNS, CDR2 SASEGT. The CDR3 spells CASSGDREGYGYTF. The CDR3 DNA follows: TGTGCCAGCAGTGGGGACAGGGAGGGCTATGGCTACACCTTC.

Many counts were recorded for this clonotype. The chain is built from TRBV10-3 and TRBJ1-1, with D possibly TRBD1 on 5 matching bases. This CDR3 spans 11 amino acids. Germline assignment: CDR1 ENHRY and CDR2 SYGVKD. V dropped 5 bases and J dropped 7 bases, with 8 bases sitting between them. CDR3 bases: TGTGCCATCAGTCGGGGGGATGAAGCTTTCTTT. Its protein is CAISRGDEAFF.

This clonotype appeared many times. The rearrangement uses TRBV6-1 and TRBJ2-7, with D perhaps matching TRBD1 (5 bases). Trimming left V 6 bases short and J 3 bases short, with 12 bases between. The V gene's germline CDR1 is MNHNS and CDR2 SASEGT. This CDR3 contains 13 residues. This chain's CDR3 is CASRETDLYEQYF. As DNA, the CDR3 is TGTGCCAGCAGGGAGACAGACCTCTACGAGCAGTACTTC.

This rearrangement joins TRBV7-8 to TRBJ2-1; D is undetermined. CDR3 size: 13 residues. V was clipped by 0 bases and J by 6 bases, with 6 bases between them. The germline gives CDR1 SGHVS, CDR2 FQNEAQ. The chain's CDR3 is CASSLATGNEQFF. The CDR3 DNA follows: TGTGCCAGCAGCTTAGCGACGGGCAATGAGCAGTTCTTC.

This clonotype has ten or more counts. The chain couples TRBV6-1 to TRBJ1-2; perhaps TRBD1 as D (5 bases). The V end lost 5 bases, the J end lost 6 bases, and 22 bases lay between the germline ends. Germline CDR1 reads MNHNS; CDR2 reads SASEGT. CDR3 length: 16 residues. The CDR3 reads CASSPSPGVTGHGYTF. CDR3 nucleotides: TGTGCCAGCAGTCCATCGCCGGGGGTCACCGGCCATGGCTACACCTTC.

This clonotype was counted once. The chain joins TRBV7-3 to TRBJ1-1; maybe TRBD1 (6 bases). V gave up 1 base and J gave up 4 bases, with 13 bases separating them. The CDR3 runs 15 residues. Per germline, CDR1 SGHTA and CDR2 FQGTGA. CDR3 residues: CASSLKGDPSTEAFF. DNA for the CDR3: TGTGCCAGCAGCTTAAAGGGGGACCCGAGCACTGAAGCTTTCTTT.

This clonotype was seen repeatedly, ten times or more. The chain uses TRBV3-1 and TRBJ1-3; D is ambiguous. V lost 3 bases to trimming and J lost 0 bases, with 6 bases between them. The CDR3 is made up of 14 amino acids. Germline V gives CDR1 LGHDT, CDR2 YNNKEL (reference sequence). Written as DNA, the CDR3 is TGTGCCAGCAGCCACCTGGACTCTGGAAACACCATATATTTT. This codes for CASSHLDSGNTIYF.

This clonotype was seen many times. This sequence joins TRBV20-1 and TRBJ2-7, with D tentatively TRBD1 (6 bases). Germline V lookup: CDR1 DFQATT, CDR2 SNEGSKA (reference sequence). Trimming left V 3 bases short and J 2 bases short, with 11 bases between. The CDR3 covers 13 residues. The CDR3 DNA follows: TGCAGTGCTAGCACAGGGTTGCCCTACGAGCAGTACTTC. It yields the protein CSASTGLPYEQYF.

This clonotype was seen at least ten times. J is TRBJ1-6 and V is TRBV2; maybe TRBD1 (5 bases). Germline CDR1 and CDR2: SNHLY and FYNNEI. The V gene lost 1 base and the J gene lost 3 bases, with 7 bases spanning the gap. This CDR3 spans 15 amino acids. The CDR3 nucleotides read TGTGCCAGCAGTGAAGACAGGCTCTATAATTCACCCCTCCACTTT. Protein product: CASSEDRLYNSPLHF.

The chain links TRBV20-1 to TRBJ2-5, with TRBD2 matching over 9 bases. From germline, CDR1 is DFQATT and CDR2 SNEGSKA (reference sequence). The J segment lost 4 bases and the V segment lost 0 bases, leaving 3 bases of the junction unmatched. The CDR3 loop spans 14 amino acids. CDR3 loop: CSARDSGGIETQYF. DNA of the CDR3: TGCAGTGCTAGAGACAGCGGGGGGATAGAGACCCAGTACTTC.

With respect to this clonotype: Since a much larger clone is just one base distant, this may be a read error. The final CDR3 position lacks the conserved phenylalanine or tryptophan, pointing to a likely read error. The V gene is TRBV6-2 or TRBV6-3, the J gene TRBJ1-2, with TRBD1 matching over 9 bases. Trimming at V came to 8 bases and at J to 6 bases, leaving 7 bases not matched to a gene. The CDR3 covers 13 residues. Germline V lookup: CDR1 MNHEY, CDR2 SVGEGT. CDR3 in DNA: TGTGCCAGCGCCCCGGACAGGGGTAATGGCTACACCGTC. Residues: CASAPDRGNGYTV.

The CDR3 nucleotides are TGTGCCAGCAGCGCGATACGTGCGGGCCAGGGGAGTAATTCACCCCTCCACTTT. Protein: CASSAIRAGQGSNSPLHF. The chain combines TRBV5-4 with TRBJ1-6; D possibly corresponds to TRBD1 (6 bases). Germline V gives CDR1 SGHNT, CDR2 YYREEE (reference sequence). Trimming removed 4 bases at V and 6 bases at J, with 23 bases between. CDR3 length: 18 residues.

This clonotype was found many times. The V and J genes are TRBV20-1 and TRBJ1-2, with D possibly matching TRBD1 (5 bases). This CDR3 contains 13 residues. Trimming pared 1 base from V and 8 bases from J, leaving 14 bases between. Germline V gene sequence: CDR1 DFQATT, CDR2 SNEGSKA (reference sequence). CDR3 amino acids: CSARVGQGHGYTF. The CDR3, as DNA: TGCAGTGCTAGAGTTGGTCAGGGTCACGGCTACACCTTC.

This clonotype was detected ten times or more. The V and J genes are TRBV7-9 and TRBJ2-1; unclear D gene. The CDR3 is made up of 15 amino acids. Trimming shortened V by 2 bases and J by 2 bases, and 10 bases separated the two germline ends. Germline values: CDR1 SEHNR, CDR2 FQNEAQ (reference sequence). Here the CDR3 DNA reads TGTGCCAGCAGCTTAACGGGCGGTCCCTACAATGAGCAGTTCTTC. Protein: CASSLTGGPYNEQFF.

This clonotype has a handful of counts. The chain carries TRBV6-1 and TRBJ1-2, with D maybe TRBD1 (6 bases). The ends were cut back, 3 bases at V and 3 bases at J, with 14 bases in the middle. Germline lookup yields CDR1 MNHNS and CDR2 SASEGT. The CDR3 runs 15 residues. The CDR3 region has the DNA TGTGCCAGCAGTGAGATTCAAGGGGGACACTATGGCTACACCTTC. Translating gives CASSEIQGGHYGYTF.

The rearrangement links TRBV12-3 or TRBV12-4 to TRBJ2-7; TRBD1 matches 9 bases. V trimming: 10 bases; J trimming: 5 bases; junction bases outside the gene matches: 12. This CDR3 has 14 amino acids. The CDR3 reads CATSSGQGRNEQYF. DNA for the CDR3: TGTGCCACCTCTAGTGGACAGGGGAGGAACGAGCAGTACTTC.

This clonotype was seen a handful of times. The chain combines TRBV5-1 with TRBJ1-6, with 9 bases matching TRBD1. Germline trimming cut 3 bases from V and 9 bases from J; bases unmatched to any gene: 4. The V gene's germline CDR1 is SGHRS and CDR2 YFSETQ. This CDR3 comprises 14 residues. The CDR3 DNA follows: TGCGCCAGCAGCTGGGGGGGACAGGGTTCACCCCTCCACTTT. This gives the protein CASSWGGQGSPLHF.

The V call is TRBV9, the J call TRBJ2-2, with 9 bases matching TRBD2. The CDR3 runs 16 residues. CDR1 SGDLS and CDR2 YYNGEE come from the germline V gene. V lost 3 bases, J lost 6 bases, and 9 bases stayed unmatched. The CDR3 nucleotides read TGTGCCAGCAGCGAGCCATCCGCGGGGGGGTCCGGGGAGCTGTTTTTT. Encoded protein: CASSEPSAGGSGELFF.

The sample holds a few counts of this clonotype. V gene TRBV11-2 combines with J gene TRBJ1-1; 10 bases are shared with TRBD1. Germline trimming cut 1 base from V and 1 base from J; bases unmatched to any gene: 9. The CDR3 has 18 amino acids. Germline CDR1 reads SGHAT; CDR2 reads FQNNGV. CDR3 amino acids: CASSLGTGQGSWNTEAFF. The DNA for the CDR3 is TGTGCCAGCAGCTTAGGAACGGGACAGGGGTCTTGGAACACTGAAGCTTTCTTT.

The V gene is TRBV6-1, the J gene TRBJ2-2, with a weak D call TRBD1 (6 bases). Trimming shortened V by 6 bases and J by 8 bases, and 13 bases separated the two germline ends. The CDR3 totals 13 residues. Germline CDR1 is MNHNS and CDR2 is SASEGT. DNA for the CDR3: TGTGCCAGCAGATCAGGGGCAGCTGGGGAGCTGTTTTTT. It encodes CASRSGAAGELFF.

This clonotype was counted many times. V is TRBV6-6 and J is TRBJ2-2, with D tentatively TRBD1 (6 bases). CDR1 is MNHNY and CDR2 is SVGAGI in the germline V gene (reference sequence). V dropped 2 bases and J dropped 6 bases, with 22 bases sitting between them. CDR3 size: 18 residues. The CDR3 region is CASSYEFGEQGLSGELFF. The CDR3 DNA reads TGTGCCAGCAGTTACGAATTTGGGGAACAGGGTTTATCCGGGGAGCTGTTTTTT.

At least ten counts were recorded for this clonotype. The V gene is TRBV20-1, the J gene TRBJ1-1, with a possible D match to TRBD1 (6 bases). The CDR3 consists of 13 residues. Germline V CDR1 and CDR2: DFQATT, SNEGSKA (reference sequence). V was pared by 6 bases and J by 1 base, with 12 bases between. The CDR3 bases are TGCAGTGCAATCAGGGGACAGAACACTGAAGCTTTCTTT. It encodes CSAIRGQNTEAFF.

The V and J genes are TRBV7-3 and TRBJ2-1; D is unresolved. Trimming pared 5 bases from V and 6 bases from J, leaving 14 bases between. The CDR3 runs to 14 residues. Germline V CDR1 and CDR2: SGHTA, FQGTGA. CDR3 residues: CASSPVGPLNEQFF. The CDR3 DNA reads as TGTGCCAGCAGCCCCGTGGGCCCACTCAATGAGCAGTTCTTC.

CDR3 in amino acids: CASSSLGAAGELFF. CDR3 in DNA: TGTGCCAGCAGCAGCCTGGGGGCAGCCGGGGAGCTGTTTTTT. The V gene is TRBV12-3 or TRBV12-4, the J gene TRBJ2-2; tentative D call: TRBD1 (6 bases). The CDR3 has 14 residues. V lost 6 bases, J lost 6 bases, and 14 bases lay in between.